One TCR beta chain is described in this entry. No antigen is known for it. This specimen comes from a study of spatial heterogeneity in lung cancer. Study overall: The study consistently detected more beta-chain than alpha-chain sequences.

Between the trimmed V and J ends, which lost 5 bases and 1 base, there was a span of 21 bases. The CDR3 covers 18 residues. The germline V gene has CDR1 MDHEN and CDR2 SYDVKM. In the library, each TCR cDNA molecule bore its own unique molecular identifier. TCRdb reprocessed the 5' RACE reads with MiXCR, giving one entry per CDR3 protein. Seen here are over 75,000 distinct CDR3 sequences, roughly a fifth observed once, and the top ten hold about 6.8%. Study-level findings and limits: Ubiquitous expanded tumor TCRs were seen in blood more at resection than at follow-up.

Time point given: sample taken at primary tumor resection. Unsorted tumor, nontumor lung tissue or cryopreserved PBMC supplied the whole RNA. The donor group consisted of approximately 77 patients who had untreated, early-stage non-small cell lung cancer. This chain connects TRBV28 to TRBJ1-5; D ambiguous. The starting material was PBMCs, obtained at surgery. The receptor comes from a male donor with early-stage non-small cell lung cancer. The CDR3 protein is CASSPPSRVGGSNQPQHF. The DNA for the CDR3 is TGTGCCAGCAGTCCACCCTCACGCGTGGGCGGAAGCAATCAGCCCCAGCATTTT.